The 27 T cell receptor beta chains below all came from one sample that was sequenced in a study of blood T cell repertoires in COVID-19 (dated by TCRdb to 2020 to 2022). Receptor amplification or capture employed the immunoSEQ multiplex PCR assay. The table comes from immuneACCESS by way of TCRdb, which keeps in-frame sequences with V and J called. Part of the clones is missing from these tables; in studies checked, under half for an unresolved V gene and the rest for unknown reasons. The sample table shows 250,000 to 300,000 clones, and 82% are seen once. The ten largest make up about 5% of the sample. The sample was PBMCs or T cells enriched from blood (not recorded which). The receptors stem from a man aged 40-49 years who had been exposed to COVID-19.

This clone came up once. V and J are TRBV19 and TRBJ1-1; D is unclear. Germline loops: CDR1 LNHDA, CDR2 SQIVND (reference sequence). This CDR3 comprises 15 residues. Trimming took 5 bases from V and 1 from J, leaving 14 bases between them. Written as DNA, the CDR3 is TGTGCCAGTAGTTACTTCAGAGCGGCGAACACTGAAGCTTTCTTT. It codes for CASSYFRAANTEAFF.

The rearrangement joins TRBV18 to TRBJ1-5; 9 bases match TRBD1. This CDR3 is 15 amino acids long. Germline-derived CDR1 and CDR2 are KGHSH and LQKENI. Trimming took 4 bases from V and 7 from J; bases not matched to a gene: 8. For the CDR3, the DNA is TGTGCCAGCTCACTAGGGACAGGGAGACAGCAGCCCCAGCATTTT. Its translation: CASSLGTGRQQPQHF.

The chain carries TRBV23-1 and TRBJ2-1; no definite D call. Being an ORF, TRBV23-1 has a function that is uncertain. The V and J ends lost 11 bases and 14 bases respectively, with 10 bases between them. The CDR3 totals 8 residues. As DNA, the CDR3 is TGCGCCCGCCCCCCGGAGTTCTTC. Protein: CARPPEFF.

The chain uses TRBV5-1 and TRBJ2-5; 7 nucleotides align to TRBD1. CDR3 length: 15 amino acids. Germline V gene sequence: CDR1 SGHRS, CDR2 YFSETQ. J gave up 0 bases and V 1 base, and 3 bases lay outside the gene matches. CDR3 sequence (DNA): TGCGCCAGCAGCTTGCAGGGGACAGACCAAGAGACCCAGTACTTC. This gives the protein CASSLQGTDQETQYF.

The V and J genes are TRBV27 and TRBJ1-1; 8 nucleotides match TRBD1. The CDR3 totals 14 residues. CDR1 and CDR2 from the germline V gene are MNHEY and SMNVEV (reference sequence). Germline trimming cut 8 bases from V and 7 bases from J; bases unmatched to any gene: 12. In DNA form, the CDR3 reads TGTGCCAGCGGGAGTGTAGACAGGGGACTTGAAGCTTTCTTT. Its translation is CASGSVDRGLEAFF.

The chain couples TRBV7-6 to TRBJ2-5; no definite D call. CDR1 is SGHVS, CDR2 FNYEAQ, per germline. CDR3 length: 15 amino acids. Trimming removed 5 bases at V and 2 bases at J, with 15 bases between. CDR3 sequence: CASSLTWQVQETQYF. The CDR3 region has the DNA TGTGCCAGCAGCCTGACCTGGCAGGTACAAGAGACCCAGTACTTC.

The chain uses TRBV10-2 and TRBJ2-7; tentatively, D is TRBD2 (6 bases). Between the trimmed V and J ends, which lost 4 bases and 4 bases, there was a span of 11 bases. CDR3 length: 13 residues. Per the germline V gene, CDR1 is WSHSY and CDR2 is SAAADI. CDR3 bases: TGCGCCAGCAGTGGGCGGGGTCCGTACGAGCAGTACTTC. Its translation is CASSGRGPYEQYF.

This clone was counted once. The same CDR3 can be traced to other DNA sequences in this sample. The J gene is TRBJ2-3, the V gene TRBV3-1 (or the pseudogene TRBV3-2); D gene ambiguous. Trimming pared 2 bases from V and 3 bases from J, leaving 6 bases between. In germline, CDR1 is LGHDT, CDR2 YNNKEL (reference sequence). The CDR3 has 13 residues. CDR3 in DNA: TGTGCCAGCAGCCAAATCTCGACAGATACGCAGTATTTT. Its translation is CASSQISTDTQYF.

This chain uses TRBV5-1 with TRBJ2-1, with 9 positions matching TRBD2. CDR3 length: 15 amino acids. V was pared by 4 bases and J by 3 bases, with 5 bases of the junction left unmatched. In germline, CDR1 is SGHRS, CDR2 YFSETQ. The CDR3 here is CASSQLTSGYNEQFF. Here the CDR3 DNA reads TGCGCCAGCAGCCAGCTGACTAGCGGCTACAATGAGCAGTTCTTC.

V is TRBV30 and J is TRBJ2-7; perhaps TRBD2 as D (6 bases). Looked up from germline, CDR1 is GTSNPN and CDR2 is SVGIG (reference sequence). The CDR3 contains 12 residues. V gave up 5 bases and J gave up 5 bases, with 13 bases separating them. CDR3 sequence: CAWGGTRHEQYF. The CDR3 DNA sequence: TGTGCCTGGGGGGGGACTCGACACGAGCAGTACTTC. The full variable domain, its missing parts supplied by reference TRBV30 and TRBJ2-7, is SQTIHQWPATLVQPVGSPLSLECTVEGTSNPNLYWYRQAAGRGLQLLFYSVGIGQISSEVPQNLSASRPQDRQFILSSKKLLLSDSGFYLCAWGGTRHEQYFGPGTRLTVT.

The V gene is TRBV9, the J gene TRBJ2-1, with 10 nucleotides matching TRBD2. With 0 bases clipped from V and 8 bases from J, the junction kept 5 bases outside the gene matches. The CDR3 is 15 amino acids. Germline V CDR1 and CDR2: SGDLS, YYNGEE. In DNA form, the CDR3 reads TGTGCCAGCAGCGTAGCTCCAGCGGGAGGGCATGAGCAGTTCTTC. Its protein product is CASSVAPAGGHEQFF. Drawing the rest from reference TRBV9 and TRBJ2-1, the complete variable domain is DSGVTQTPKHLITATGQRVTLRCSPRSGDLSVYWYQQSLDQGLQFLIQYYNGEERAKGNILERFSAQQFPDLHSELNLSSLELGDSALYFCASSVAPAGGHEQFFGPGTRLTVL.

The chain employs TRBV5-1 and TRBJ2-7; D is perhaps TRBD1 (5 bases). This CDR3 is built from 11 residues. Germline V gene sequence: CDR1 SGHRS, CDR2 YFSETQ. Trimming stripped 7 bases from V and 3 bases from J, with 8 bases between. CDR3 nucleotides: TGCGCCAGCTCTACAGGCTACGAGCAGTACTTC. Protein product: CASSTGYEQYF.

In DNA form, the CDR3 reads TGTGCCAGTAGAATGGGACAGAGCAATCAGCCCCAGCATTTT. Protein: CASRMGQSNQPQHF. V usage is TRBV19 and J usage is TRBJ1-5; 7 bases match TRBD1. The junction had 3 bases not matched to a gene; V was cut back by 6 bases and J by 1 base. Per germline, CDR1 LNHDA and CDR2 SQIVND (reference sequence). CDR3 size: 14 residues. Filled out from reference TRBV19 and TRBJ1-5, the complete variable domain reads DGGITQSPKYLFRKEGQNVTLSCEQNLNHDAMYWYRQDPGQGLRLIYYSQIVNDFQKGDIAEGYSVSREKKESFPLTVTSAQKNPTAFYLCASRMGQSNQPQHFGDGTRLSIL.

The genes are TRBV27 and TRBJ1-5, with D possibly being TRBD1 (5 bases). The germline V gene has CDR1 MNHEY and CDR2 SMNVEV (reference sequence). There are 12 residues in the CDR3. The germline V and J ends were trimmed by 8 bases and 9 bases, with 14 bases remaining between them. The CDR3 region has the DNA TGTGCCAGCCGGGGCCGAGCGGGGCCCCAGCATTTT. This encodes CASRGRAGPQHF.

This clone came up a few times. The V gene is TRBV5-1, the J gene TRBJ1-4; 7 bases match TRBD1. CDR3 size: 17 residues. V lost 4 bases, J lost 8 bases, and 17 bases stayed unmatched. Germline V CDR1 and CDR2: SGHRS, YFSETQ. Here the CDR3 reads CASSPARGSGGVEKLFF. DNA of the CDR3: TGCGCCAGCAGCCCCGCCAGGGGTTCAGGGGGAGTGGAAAAACTGTTTTTT.

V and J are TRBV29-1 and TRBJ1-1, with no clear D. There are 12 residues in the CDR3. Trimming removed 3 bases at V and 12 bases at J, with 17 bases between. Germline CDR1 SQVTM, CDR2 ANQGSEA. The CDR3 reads CSVEASFLETFF. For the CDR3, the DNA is TGCAGCGTTGAGGCCTCCTTCCTAGAAACTTTCTTT.

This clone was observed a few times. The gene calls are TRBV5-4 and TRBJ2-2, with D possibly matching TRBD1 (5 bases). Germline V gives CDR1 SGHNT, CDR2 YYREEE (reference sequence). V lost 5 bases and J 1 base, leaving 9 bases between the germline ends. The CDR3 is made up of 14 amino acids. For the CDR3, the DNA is TGTGCCAGCAGGCCACAGGAGAACACCGGGGAGCTGTTTTTT. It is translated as CASRPQENTGELFF. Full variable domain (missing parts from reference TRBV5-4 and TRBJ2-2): ETGVTQSPTHLIKTRGQQVTLRCSSQSGHNTVSWYQQALGQGPQFIFQYYREEENGRGNFPPRFSGLQFPNYSSELNVNALELDDSALYLCASRPQENTGELFFGEGSRLTVL.

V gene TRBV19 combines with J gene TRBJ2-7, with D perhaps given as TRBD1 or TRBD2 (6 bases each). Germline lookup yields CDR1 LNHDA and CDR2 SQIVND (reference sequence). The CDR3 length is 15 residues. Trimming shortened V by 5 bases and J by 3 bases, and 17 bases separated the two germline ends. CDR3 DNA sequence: TGTGCCAGTAGTTTAGGACAGCCCGGGGGCTACGAGCAGTACTTC. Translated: CASSLGQPGGYEQYF.

The CDR3 DNA sequence: TGTGCCAGCAGCTTGGGACAGGGGGGCTTCACTTCGGCTAACACTGAAGCTTTCTTT. This codes for CASSLGQGGFTSANTEAFF. The chain couples TRBV7-9 to TRBJ1-1; 11 bases are a match to TRBD1. The CDR3 totals 19 residues. Germline V gene sequence: CDR1 SEHNR, CDR2 FQNEAQ (reference sequence). J was trimmed by 2 bases and V by 3 bases; bases with no gene match: 14.

The CDR3 sequence is CASSPTGSVREQPQHF. In nucleotides, the CDR3 is TGTGCCAGCTCCCCGACAGGCTCAGTCCGGGAACAGCCCCAGCATTTT. The chain has TRBV2 and TRBJ1-5; TRBD1 is a possible D gene (6 bases). The CDR3 covers 16 residues. The germline V and J ends were trimmed by 8 bases and 7 bases, with 24 bases remaining between them. CDR1 is SNHLY, CDR2 FYNNEI, per germline.

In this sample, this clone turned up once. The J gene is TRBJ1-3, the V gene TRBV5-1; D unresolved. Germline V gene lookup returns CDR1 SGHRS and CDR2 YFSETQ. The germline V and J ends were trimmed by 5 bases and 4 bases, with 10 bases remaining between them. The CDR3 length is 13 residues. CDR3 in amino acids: CASSLEGGNTIYF. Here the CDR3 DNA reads TGCGCCAGCAGTCTAGAGGGAGGAAACACCATATATTTT. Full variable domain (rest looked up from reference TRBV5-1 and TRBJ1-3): KAGVTQTPRYLIKTRGQQVTLSCSPISGHRSVSWYQQTPGQGLQFLFEYFSETQRNKGNFPGRFSGRQFSNSRSEMNVSTLELGDSALYLCASSLEGGNTIYFGEGSWLTVV.

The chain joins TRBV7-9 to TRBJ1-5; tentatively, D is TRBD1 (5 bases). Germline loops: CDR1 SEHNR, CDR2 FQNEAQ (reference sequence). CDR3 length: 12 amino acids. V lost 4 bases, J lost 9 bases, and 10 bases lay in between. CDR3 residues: CASSSQQGPQHF. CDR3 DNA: TGTGCCAGCAGCTCCCAGCAGGGGCCCCAGCATTTT.

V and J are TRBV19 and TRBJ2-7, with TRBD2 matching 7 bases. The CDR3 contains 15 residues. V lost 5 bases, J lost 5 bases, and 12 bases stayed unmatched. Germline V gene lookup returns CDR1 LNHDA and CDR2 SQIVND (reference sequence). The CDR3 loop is CASSYAGGSIDEQYF. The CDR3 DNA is TGTGCCAGTAGTTATGCGGGCGGGAGTATCGACGAGCAGTACTTC.

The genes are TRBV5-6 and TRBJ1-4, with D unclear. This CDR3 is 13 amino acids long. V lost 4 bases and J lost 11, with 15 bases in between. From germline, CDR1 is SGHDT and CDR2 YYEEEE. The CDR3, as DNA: TGTGCCAGCAGCCCGCAACTTGAGGGCAAACTGTTTTTT. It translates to CASSPQLEGKLFF.

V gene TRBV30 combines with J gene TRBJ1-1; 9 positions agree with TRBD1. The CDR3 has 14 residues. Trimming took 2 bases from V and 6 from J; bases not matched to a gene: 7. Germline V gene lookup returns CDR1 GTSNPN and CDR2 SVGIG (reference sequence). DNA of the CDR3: TGTGCCTGGAGTTTTCGACAGGGGGTATCTGAAGCTTTCTTT. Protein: CAWSFRQGVSEAFF. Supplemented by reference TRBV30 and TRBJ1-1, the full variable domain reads SQTIHQWPATLVQPVGSPLSLECTVEGTSNPNLYWYRQAAGRGLQLLFYSVGIGQISSEVPQNLSASRPQDRQFILSSKKLLLSDSGFYLCAWSFRQGVSEAFFGQGTRLTVV.

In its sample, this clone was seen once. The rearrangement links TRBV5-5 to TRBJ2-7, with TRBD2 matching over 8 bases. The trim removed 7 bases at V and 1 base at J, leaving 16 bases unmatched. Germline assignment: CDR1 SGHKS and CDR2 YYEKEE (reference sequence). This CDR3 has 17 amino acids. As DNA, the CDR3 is TGTGCCAGCTCTCAGGAGAGGCGGGAGGCCGGATCCTACGAGCAGTACTTC. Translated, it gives CASSQERREAGSYEQYF.

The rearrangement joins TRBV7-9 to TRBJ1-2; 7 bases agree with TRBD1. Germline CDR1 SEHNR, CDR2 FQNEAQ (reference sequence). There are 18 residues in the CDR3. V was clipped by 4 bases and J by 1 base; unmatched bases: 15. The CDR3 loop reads CASSSQIDRGPFNYGYTF. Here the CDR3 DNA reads TGTGCCAGCAGCTCCCAAATAGATAGGGGGCCGTTTAACTATGGCTACACCTTC. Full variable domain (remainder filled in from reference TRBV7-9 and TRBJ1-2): DTGVSQNPRHKITKRGQNVTFRCDPISEHNRLYWYRQTLGQGPEFLTYFQNEAQLEKSRLLSDRFSAERPKGSFSTLEIQRTEQGDSAMYLCASSSQIDRGPFNYGYTFGSGTRLTVV.